In this sample, the clone carrying this T cell receptor (beta chain) turned up a few times. Its antigen is not known. MiXCR was run by TCRdb on the reads, yielding one entry per CDR3 protein. The sample holds about 310,000 distinct CDR3 sequences, about 25% seen once. This record belongs to a study of T cell repertoires in cytomegalovirus infection. Overall study context: Selection of CMV epitopes for the study included recently identified HLA-C-restricted and well-studied HLA-B-restricted ones. Based on public TCR beta signatures, there were indications of CMV infection and of a matching HLA type.

Points from the study as a whole: HLA-C-restricted CMV clonotypes gave the most frequent clonotype in two of eight donors. Summed frequency of shared TCR beta families picked out CMV carriers who also had the relevant HLA.

Sequencing was performed on cultured PBMCs, taken from culture after CMV antigen stimulation. The sequence derives from a human donor in good health (CMV status not recorded). Some clones in this sample may be carry-over from other donors' samples.

The CDR3 DNA follows: TGTGCCAGCAGCCAAGCTACAGCAAGAGACCAGTACTTC. Translation: CASSQATARDQYF. The chain carries TRBV14 and TRBJ2-5; D not certain. The V end was cut by 1 base, the J end by 10 bases, with 13 bases between. This CDR3 is built from 13 residues. The germline gives CDR1 SGHDN, CDR2 FVKESK.